This TCR beta chain was observed in a study of response to subunit inactivated influenza vaccine. The junction had 5 bases not matched to a gene; V was cut back by 5 bases and J by 3 bases. The germline gives CDR1 DFQATT, CDR2 SNEGSKA (reference sequence). The CDR3 is made up of 14 amino acids. Findings and limits, study-wide: Authors suggested each seasonal influenza vaccination recruits few new T cells.

A word on this clonotype: Its antigen is currently unknown.

TCRdb called the RT-PCR reads again in MiXCR, with one record for every CDR3 protein. Here the sample spans 700,000 to 900,000 distinct CDR3 sequences, 21% being singletons. The specimen was PBMCs from blood, collected 4 to 6 days after vaccination. The J gene is TRBJ2-7, the V gene TRBV20-1; TRBD2 matches at 12 bases. The source is a man aged 50-60 years who received an inactivated influenza vaccine. CDR3 in amino acids: CSASSGRALYEQYF. DNA of the CDR3: TGCAGTGCTTCTAGCGGGAGGGCCCTCTACGAGCAGTACTTC.